Given below is one T cell receptor (beta chain) in context. No antigen is known for it. The CDR3 ends on some other residue instead of the conserved phenylalanine or tryptophan, so this is likely a read error. cDNA specific to TCR beta was made from approximately 0.55 ug of total RNA, with a constant-region primer employed for priming. Investigators got TCR beta libraries out of three nested multiplex PCR rounds, done with slightly modified ARM-PCR. TRBV1-TRBV30 forward primers paired with a C-beta reverse primer drove the first two PCR rounds, about 11 cycles each. Each CDR3 protein gets one entry after TCRdb re-called the multiplex PCR reads with MiXCR. The sample includes 310,000 or so distinct CDR3 sequences, about three fifths of them seen just once. This sample stems from a study of tumor-infiltrating lymphocytes in primary liver carcinoma. Study background: Ranging in age from 30 to 69 years, the patients were men and women. Tissue type made little difference to sample yields of roughly 3.65 to 7.13 million productive TCRbeta reads.

The authors took blood RNA from unsorted whole blood and also extracted germline DNA. Looked up from germline, CDR1 is ENHRY and CDR2 is SYGVKD. This CDR3 has 14 residues. V dropped 6 bases and J dropped 2 bases, with 11 bases sitting between them. Notes on the study in general: Compared with blood, tumor repertoires held significantly more in their top 250 clones. The bulk unsorted samples meant that CD4+ and CD8+ repertoires went uncompared.

The chain joins TRBV10-3 to TRBJ1-3, with TRBD1 as a possible D gene (5 bases). The origin of this receptor is a woman aged 25 to 45 with primary liver carcinoma and hepatitis B virus infection. Sequenced sample: peripheral blood. This chain's CDR3 is CAISPGTAGNTIYS. The CDR3 nucleotides are TGTGCCATCAGCCCCGGGACTGCTGGAAACACCATATATTCT.